The clone carrying this T cell receptor beta chain has more than one count but fewer than ten. Its target is not known. One entry per CDR3 protein results from TCRdb running MiXCR on the 5' RACE reads. There are about 400,000 distinct CDR3 sequences in the sample; around an eighth occur only once, and roughly 22% lies in the top ten. This sample is drawn from a study of T-cell memory formation after mild COVID-19. Notes on the study in general: There was no confirmation that second-wave clones peaking on day 37 were SARS-CoV-2 specific. Contracting CD4+ clones lay largely in CM and EM, with CD8+ ones residing in EMRA.

This CDR3 is 16 amino acids long. Germline CDR1 and CDR2: SGHRS and YFSETQ. V lost 3 bases and J 1 base, leaving 16 bases between the germline ends. The sample comprised PBMCs or a T cell subset sorted from them (not recorded which). The rearrangement joins TRBV5-1 to TRBJ1-1; tentative D call: TRBD1 (5 bases). The source is a man aged 18 to 29 who had mild COVID-19 (a few samples of this study predate the infection). Cell type and time point are not known. The CDR3 region has the DNA TGCGCCAGCAGCTGGGGACTGGGGCAGCCGAACACTGAAGCTTTCTTT. Translating it yields CASSWGLGQPNTEAFF. Combining the CDR3 with reference TRBV5-1 and TRBJ1-1 gives the whole variable domain KAGVTQTPRYLIKTRGQQVTLSCSPISGHRSVSWYQQTPGQGLQFLFEYFSETQRNKGNFPGRFSGRQFSNSRSEMNVSTLELGDSALYLCASSWGLGQPNTEAFFGQGTRLTVV.